A single TCR beta chain is shown here with its context. Its antigen is still unknown. This entry is derived from a study of CD8 T cells in ankylosing spondylitis. This CDR3 has 14 residues. Trimming removed 2 bases from V and 2 bases from J, with 6 bases in between. Germline V gene data show CDR1 as SGHTA and CDR2 as FQGNSA. Notes on the study in general: Made up of about eight highly homologous variants, a TCR beta motif appeared characteristic of ankylosing spondylitis blood.

Molecular-barcoded quantitative 5'-RACE produced these TCR beta libraries. TCRdb re-derived calls from the 5' RACE reads in MiXCR, one entry per CDR3 protein. The data show about 540,000 distinct CDR3 sequences, about 13% seen once. The TCR sequence derives from a male donor with ankylosing spondylitis. The sequenced material came from blood, either unsorted or a sorted T cell fraction (not recorded which). This chain joins TRBV7-2 and TRBJ2-2; D ambiguous. The CDR3 region is CASSLLPNTGELFF. In DNA form, the CDR3 reads TGTGCCAGCAGCTTACTACCTAACACCGGGGAGCTGTTTTTT.